A selection of T cell receptor beta chains follows, all from one sample in a study of beta chain features in type 1 diabetes. Method: immunoSEQ multiplex PCR; TCRdb's copy keeps in-frame clones and lacks some. The data show 250,000 to 300,000 clones, with 20% to 25% seen just once and over 0.01% held by the top ten. Sequenced sample: naive CD4+ T cells from blood. The origin of the receptors is a woman aged 30 to 39 with type 1 diabetes. Each CDR3 is given with its conserved first and last residue. A D gene is named only where the DNA matches it firmly. Size tells how often a clone was seen (once, few, many) or the class of an expanded clone, and some rows leave it out.

CDR3 DNA: TGTGCCAGCAGTTTAGGGCTTGCCGGGGAGCTGTTTTTT; CDR3 protein: CASSLGLAGELFF; CDR3 length: 13; D gene: NA; J gene: TRBJ2-2; V gene: TRBV7-9; clone size: few
CDR3 DNA: TGTGCCACCAGCAGGGATGGACAGCCGGGGAAGTTCTTC; CDR3 protein: CATSRDGQPGKFF; CDR3 length: 13; D gene: NA; J gene: TRBJ2-1; V gene: TRBV15; clone size: few
CDR3 DNA: TGTGCCAGCAGTTCAACTAGCAACAATGAGCAGTTCTTC; CDR3 protein: CASSSTSNNEQFF; CDR3 length: 13; D gene: NA; J gene: TRBJ2-1; V gene: TRBV6-6; clone size: few
CDR3 DNA: TGTGCCAGCTCCTCGGGGGAGGCCTACGAGCAGTACTTC; CDR3 protein: CASSSGEAYEQYF; CDR3 length: 13; D gene: NA; J gene: TRBJ2-7; V gene: TRBV6-6; clone size: few
CDR3 DNA: TGTGCCTGGACCCCTGAGTACAATGAGCAGTTCTTC; CDR3 protein: CAWTPEYNEQFF; CDR3 length: 12; D gene: NA; J gene: TRBJ2-1; V gene: TRBV30; clone size: few
CDR3 DNA: TGTGCCTGGAGTGTACTACCCTACGAGCAGTACTTC; CDR3 protein: CAWSVLPYEQYF; CDR3 length: 12; D gene: NA; J gene: TRBJ2-7; V gene: TRBV30; clone size: NA
CDR3 DNA: TGTGCCAGCAGCTTAGATTCGTGGGTCAGGTTGCAGACCCAGTACTTC; CDR3 protein: CASSLDSWVRLQTQYF; CDR3 length: 16; D gene: NA; J gene: TRBJ2-5; V gene: TRBV11-2; clone size: NA
CDR3 DNA: TGTGCCAGCAGCGCTACAGGTACCCAGCCCCAGCATTTT; CDR3 protein: CASSATGTQPQHF; CDR3 length: 13; D gene: NA; J gene: TRBJ1-5; V gene: TRBV7-9; clone size: few
CDR3 DNA: TGTGCCAGCAGCACCAGACATTTAGCTAACTATGGCTACACCTTC; CDR3 protein: CASSTRHLANYGYTF; CDR3 length: 15; D gene: NA; J gene: TRBJ1-2; V gene: TRBV13; clone size: NA
CDR3 DNA: TGTGCCAGCAGCGGACAGGGGGTATACGAGCAGTACTTC; CDR3 protein: CASSGQGVYEQYF; CDR3 length: 13; D gene: TRBD1; J gene: TRBJ2-7; V gene: TRBV2; clone size: NA
CDR3 DNA: TGTGCCACCAGCAGTCCGGCGGCGGGGACTGAGCAGTACTTC; CDR3 protein: CATSSPAAGTEQYF; CDR3 length: 14; D gene: NA; J gene: TRBJ2-7; V gene: TRBV15; clone size: NA
CDR3 DNA: TGTGCCAGCAGTTCGGGACAGGGAAGCATTCAGTACTTC; CDR3 protein: CASSSGQGSIQYF; CDR3 length: 13; D gene: TRBD1; J gene: TRBJ2-4; V gene: TRBV28; clone size: few
CDR3 DNA: TGTGCCAGCCGCGGGGCGGACCAAGAGACCCAGTACTTC; CDR3 protein: CASRGADQETQYF; CDR3 length: 13; D gene: NA; J gene: TRBJ2-5; V gene: TRBV19; clone size: NA
CDR3 DNA: TGCGCCAGCAGCTCGACAGGGGATGGCTACACCTTC; CDR3 protein: CASSSTGDGYTF; CDR3 length: 12; D gene: TRBD1; J gene: TRBJ1-2; V gene: TRBV5-1; clone size: NA
CDR3 DNA: TGCGCCAGCAGCTTGATCGAGCGGGAGCTAAATGAGCAGTTCTTC; CDR3 protein: CASSLIERELNEQFF; CDR3 length: 15; D gene: TRBD2; J gene: TRBJ2-1; V gene: TRBV5-1; clone size: few
CDR3 DNA: TGTGCCAGCAGTCTCGGACTGCACAATGAGCAGTTCTTC; CDR3 protein: CASSLGLHNEQFF; CDR3 length: 13; D gene: NA; J gene: TRBJ2-1; V gene: TRBV6-6; clone size: NA
CDR3 DNA: TGCAGTGCTAGGCGGTCCTACGAGCAGTACTTC; CDR3 protein: CSARRSYEQYF; CDR3 length: 11; D gene: NA; J gene: TRBJ2-7; V gene: TRBV20-1; clone size: few
CDR3 DNA: TGTGCCAGCAGCTTGGACAGTATCGGCTCCTACAATGAGCAGTTCTTC; CDR3 protein: CASSLDSIGSYNEQFF; CDR3 length: 16; D gene: NA; J gene: TRBJ2-1; V gene: TRBV5-4; clone size: few
CDR3 DNA: TGTGCCAGCAGCTTGCCGTTGAACACTGAAGCTTTCTTT; CDR3 protein: CASSLPLNTEAFF; CDR3 length: 13; D gene: NA; J gene: TRBJ1-1; V gene: TRBV5-6; clone size: NA
CDR3 DNA: TGTGCCACCATTTCGGAGCCCACAGATACGCAGTATTTT; CDR3 protein: CATISEPTDTQYF; CDR3 length: 13; D gene: NA; J gene: TRBJ2-3; V gene: TRBV28; clone size: few
CDR3 DNA: TGTGCCAGCAGCCCTACGGGACTACTGTACAATGAGCAGTTCTTC; CDR3 protein: CASSPTGLLYNEQFF; CDR3 length: 15; D gene: TRBD2; J gene: TRBJ2-1; V gene: TRBV4-2; clone size: few
CDR3 DNA: TGTGCCAGCAAGTTCGGCGGGAGGGGATACAATGAGCAGTTCTTC; CDR3 protein: CASKFGGRGYNEQFF; CDR3 length: 15; D gene: TRBD2; J gene: TRBJ2-1; V gene: TRBV2; clone size: few
CDR3 DNA: TGTGCCAGCAGCCAAGACTACAGCTACTCCTACAATGAGCAGTTCTTC; CDR3 protein: CASSQDYSYSYNEQFF; CDR3 length: 16; D gene: NA; J gene: TRBJ2-1; V gene: TRBV14; clone size: NA
CDR3 DNA: TGTGCCAGCAGCGTAGCGACAGGGACCGGCTACACCTTC; CDR3 protein: CASSVATGTGYTF; CDR3 length: 13; D gene: TRBD1; J gene: TRBJ1-2; V gene: TRBV9; clone size: few
CDR3 DNA: TGTGCCAGCAGTCGACAGGCACCCTACGAGCAGTACTTC; CDR3 protein: CASSRQAPYEQYF; CDR3 length: 13; D gene: NA; J gene: TRBJ2-7; V gene: TRBV6-5; clone size: NA
CDR3 DNA: TGTGCCAGCAGTTTTCCCACAGGGGGTATCACTGAAGCTTTCTTT; CDR3 protein: CASSFPTGGITEAFF; CDR3 length: 15; D gene: TRBD1; J gene: TRBJ1-1; V gene: TRBV7-2; clone size: NA
CDR3 DNA: TGCGCCAGCAGCTCGACAGCCGAAAGCTATGGCTACACCTTC; CDR3 protein: CASSSTAESYGYTF; CDR3 length: 14; D gene: NA; J gene: TRBJ1-2; V gene: TRBV5-1; clone size: few
CDR3 DNA: TGTGCCAGCTCACCCCAGGGGGAAGGTCAGCCCCAGCATTTT; CDR3 protein: CASSPQGEGQPQHF; CDR3 length: 14; D gene: TRBD1; J gene: TRBJ1-5; V gene: TRBV18; clone size: NA
CDR3 DNA: TGCGCCAGCAGTGAGTCCAGGGGGCGAGAGCAGTACTTC; CDR3 protein: CASSESRGREQYF; CDR3 length: 13; D gene: TRBD1; J gene: TRBJ2-7; V gene: TRBV10-1; clone size: few
CDR3 DNA: TGTGCCAGCAGTGTAAGCGGGAACTCCTACAATGAGCAGTTCTTC; CDR3 protein: CASSVSGNSYNEQFF; CDR3 length: 15; D gene: TRBD2; J gene: TRBJ2-1; V gene: TRBV6-1; clone size: NA
CDR3 DNA: TGCAGCGTTGATACGAAGGGGGATGGCTACACCTTC; CDR3 protein: CSVDTKGDGYTF; CDR3 length: 12; D gene: NA; J gene: TRBJ1-2; V gene: TRBV29-1; clone size: few
CDR3 DNA: TGTGCCAGCAGCCCCCGGGACAGGGGGACAGATACGCAGTATTTT; CDR3 protein: CASSPRDRGTDTQYF; CDR3 length: 15; D gene: TRBD1; J gene: TRBJ2-3; V gene: TRBV7-8; clone size: few
CDR3 DNA: TGTGCCTGGAGTGTGGGACAGTATAGCAATCAGCCCCAGCATTTT; CDR3 protein: CAWSVGQYSNQPQHF; CDR3 length: 15; D gene: TRBD1; J gene: TRBJ1-5; V gene: TRBV30; clone size: NA
CDR3 DNA: TGTGCCAGCAGCCAGGCCGACCAAGAGACCCAGTACTTC; CDR3 protein: CASSQADQETQYF; CDR3 length: 13; D gene: NA; J gene: TRBJ2-5; V gene: TRBV14; clone size: NA
CDR3 DNA: TGTGCCAGCAGCTTCCGGACAGGGGAAGGCTACACCTTC; CDR3 protein: CASSFRTGEGYTF; CDR3 length: 13; D gene: TRBD1; J gene: TRBJ1-2; V gene: TRBV7-3; clone size: NA
CDR3 DNA: TGTGCCAGCAGCTTTACGGGGAATGGGAACATTCAGTACTTC; CDR3 protein: CASSFTGNGNIQYF; CDR3 length: 14; D gene: NA; J gene: TRBJ2-4; V gene: TRBV5-4; clone size: NA